A single sample is the source of the 7 T cell receptor beta chains below, sequenced in a study of cytomegalovirus exposure and HLA in healthy donors. In the PCR, 60 Vbeta and 13 Jbeta primers were used. Assay: immunoSEQ multiplex PCR; the TCRdb copy retains only in-frame clones and omits some. Of fewer than 110,000 clones in the sample, more than 70% are singletons; the top ten hold roughly 7.8%. Sequenced sample: PBMCs. The receptor set was obtained from a man in his thirties or forties in good health and CMV-seronegative.

This clone was recorded only once. The V gene is TRBV28, the J gene TRBJ2-5; TRBD1 is a possible D gene (5 bases). Trimming pared 8 bases from V and 0 bases from J, leaving 7 bases between. Germline lookup yields CDR1 MDHEN and CDR2 SYDVKM. The CDR3 sequence is 12 residues long. As DNA, the CDR3 is TGTGCCAGCCAGGACAACCAAGAGACCCAGTACTTC. Its translation is CASQDNQETQYF.

The chain has TRBV5-8 and TRBJ2-3, with D possibly TRBD2 on 5 matching bases. V dropped 1 base and J dropped 13 bases, with 13 bases sitting between them. CDR1 is SGHTS, CDR2 YDEGEE, per germline. This CDR3 is 12 amino acids long. The CDR3 loop is CASSLRGSVEYF. DNA of the CDR3: TGTGCCAGCAGCTTGCGTGGTAGCGTTGAGTATTTT.

This clone was seen a few times. The chain has TRBV7-2 and TRBJ2-2; 9 positions agree with TRBD2. Germline values: CDR1 SGHTA, CDR2 FQGNSA. The CDR3 extends over 16 amino acids. Unmatched junction bases numbered 7, after V lost 5 bases and J lost 3 bases. The CDR3 sequence is CASSTSGGGDTGELFF. The DNA of the CDR3 is TGTGCCAGCAGCACTTCTGGCGGGGGGGACACCGGGGAGCTGTTTTTT. Together with reference TRBV7-2 and TRBJ2-2, the CDR3 gives the full variable domain: GAGVSQSPSNKVTEKGKDVELRCDPISGHTALYWYRQSLGQGLEFLIYFQGNSAPDKSGLPSDRFSAERTGGSVSTLTIQRTQQEDSAVYLCASSTSGGGDTGELFFGEGSRLTVL.

The chain is built from TRBV19 and TRBJ1-2; no clear D. Germline values: CDR1 LNHDA, CDR2 SQIVND (reference sequence). V lost 4 bases and J lost 6, with 15 bases in between. This CDR3 comprises 14 residues. CDR3 in amino acids: CASSTMTATHGYTF. The CDR3 DNA reads TGTGCCAGTAGTACCATGACTGCCACTCATGGCTACACCTTC.

This clone was picked up a small number of times. The J gene is TRBJ2-2, the V gene TRBV5-6; 11 bases are shared with TRBD2. CDR1 is SGHDT, CDR2 YYEEEE, per germline. J was trimmed by 7 bases and V by 4 bases; bases with no gene match: 9. This CDR3 region has 16 residues. This CDR3 reads CASSPIAGGLDGELFF. In nucleotides, the CDR3 is TGTGCCAGCAGCCCAATAGCGGGGGGGCTTGACGGGGAGCTGTTTTTT. The full variable domain, its missing parts supplied by reference TRBV5-6 and TRBJ2-2, is DAGVTQSPTHLIKTRGQQVTLRCSPKSGHDTVSWYQQALGQGPQFIFQYYEEEERQRGNFPDRFSGHQFPNYSSELNVNALLLGDSALYLCASSPIAGGLDGELFFGEGSRLTVL.

This clone was seen once. This chain uses TRBV28 with TRBJ2-3; 8 bases agree with TRBD1. The CDR3 totals 16 residues. Germline V lookup: CDR1 MDHEN, CDR2 SYDVKM. With 5 bases clipped from V and 1 base from J, the junction kept 8 bases outside the gene matches. CDR3 coding DNA: TGTGCCAGCAGTCTCGTCGACAGGGGCCGCACAGATACGCAGTATTTT. This encodes CASSLVDRGRTDTQYF.

This clone appeared a few times. The chain has TRBV6-6 and TRBJ1-1, with TRBD1 as a possible D gene (5 bases). The CDR3 extends over 13 amino acids. V shed 0 bases and J shed 6 bases, with 8 bases lying between them. Germline CDR1 MNHNY, CDR2 SVGAGI (reference sequence). CDR3 protein: CASSYSRGSEAFF. In nucleotides, the CDR3 is TGTGCCAGCAGTTACTCGCGGGGCTCTGAAGCTTTCTTT.